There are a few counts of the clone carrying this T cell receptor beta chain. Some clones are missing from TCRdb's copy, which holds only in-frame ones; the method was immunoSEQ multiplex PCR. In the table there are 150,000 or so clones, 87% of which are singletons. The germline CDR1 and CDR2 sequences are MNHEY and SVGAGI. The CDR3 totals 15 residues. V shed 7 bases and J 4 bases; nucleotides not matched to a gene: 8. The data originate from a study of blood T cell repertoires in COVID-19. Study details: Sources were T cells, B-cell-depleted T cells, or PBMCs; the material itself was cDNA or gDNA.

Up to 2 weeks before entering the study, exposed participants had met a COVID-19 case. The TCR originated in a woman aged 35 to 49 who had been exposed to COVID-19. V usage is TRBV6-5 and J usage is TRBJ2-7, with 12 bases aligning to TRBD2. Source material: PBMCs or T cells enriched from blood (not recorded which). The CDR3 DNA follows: TGTGCCAGCACCGGACTAGCGGGATCGGCATACGAGCAGTACTTC. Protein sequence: CASTGLAGSAYEQYF.